This T cell receptor beta chain is drawn from a study of blood T cell repertoires in COVID-19. Turning to the study itself: Material from acute and convalescent COVID-19 was sourced from the United States, Italy and Spain. In each case, the material was cDNA or gDNA derived from T cells, B-cell-depleted T cells, or PBMCs.

With 6 bases clipped from V and 6 bases from J, the junction kept 4 bases outside the gene matches. Germline values: CDR1 SNHLY, CDR2 FYNNEI. The CDR3 consists of 12 residues. As handled by the study authors: By means of reference gene primer amplification, nucleated cell counts were estimated. Measured with immunoSEQ multiplex PCR; TCRdb has only the in-frame clones, and not every one. The V and J calls and the clone size are those of that table, but D and trimming were determined from the DNA. The sample carries 300,000 to 450,000 clones, roughly 85% recorded once. This chain links TRBV2 with TRBJ1-2, with 7 bases aligning to TRBD1. The sample taken for sequencing was peripheral blood. The receptor was isolated from a woman between 18 and 29 years old with acute or convalescent COVID-19. The CDR3 loop reads CASSGTGDGYTF. CDR3 nucleotides: TGTGCCAGCAGCGGAACAGGGGATGGCTACACCTTC.